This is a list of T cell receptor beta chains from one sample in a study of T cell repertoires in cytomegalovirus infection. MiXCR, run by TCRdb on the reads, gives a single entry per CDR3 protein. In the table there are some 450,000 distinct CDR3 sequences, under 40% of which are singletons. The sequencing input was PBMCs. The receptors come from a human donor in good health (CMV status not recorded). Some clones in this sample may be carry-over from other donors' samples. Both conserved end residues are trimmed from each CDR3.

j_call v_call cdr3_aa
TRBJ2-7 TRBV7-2 ASSPGLAGFSYEQY
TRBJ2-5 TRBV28 ASCGEETQY
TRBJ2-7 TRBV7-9 ASISSTRGSYEQY
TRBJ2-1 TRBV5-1 ASSPFAPTSTRDEQF
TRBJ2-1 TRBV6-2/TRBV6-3 ASRTRGGYGEQF
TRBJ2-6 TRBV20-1 SARTGTGFNAGANVLT
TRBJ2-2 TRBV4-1 ASSPIPAWDTGELF
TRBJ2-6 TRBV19 ASSFIKGQGKYSGANVLT
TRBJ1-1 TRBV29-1 SVRQPMNTEAF
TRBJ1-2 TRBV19 ASSNGRRYGYT
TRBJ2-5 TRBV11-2 ASRLGLAGTQETQY
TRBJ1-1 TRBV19 ASSIDLRNTEAF
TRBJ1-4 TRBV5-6 DSSLEAGHNEKLI
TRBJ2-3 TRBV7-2 ASSLAGTAPPQY
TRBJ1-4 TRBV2 ASRDRGATNEKLF
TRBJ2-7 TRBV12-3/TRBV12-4 ASRTSGNYEQY
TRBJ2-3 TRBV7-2 ASSPYGTVVADTQY
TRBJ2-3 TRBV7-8 ASSLAAWGIDTQY
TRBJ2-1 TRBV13 ASSGQGQAINYNEQF
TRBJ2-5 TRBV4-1 ASSQDAAGGGETQY
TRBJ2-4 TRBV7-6 ASSLPARLAGVKNIQY